A single sample is the source of the 9 T cell receptor beta chains below, sequenced in a study of blood T cell repertoires in COVID-19. Measured with immunoSEQ multiplex PCR; TCRdb has only the in-frame clones, and not every one. The repertoire has 120,000 or so clones, more than 60% of them found once; the top ten carry about 2.5%. Source material: peripheral blood. All receptors come from a man aged 50 or older with acute or convalescent COVID-19.

The chain joins TRBV7-3 to TRBJ2-1; 9 bases align to TRBD2. Germline trimming cut 6 bases from V and 10 bases from J; bases unmatched to any gene: 7. CDR3 length: 13 residues. Germline V lookup: CDR1 SGHTA, CDR2 FQGTGA. Here the CDR3 reads CASSSGSGPEQFF. CDR3 coding DNA: TGTGCCAGCAGTAGCGGGAGTGGCCCAGAGCAGTTCTTC.

This clone has more than one count but fewer than ten. The V call is TRBV20-1, the J call TRBJ1-2; D remains unclear. CDR1 is DFQATT and CDR2 is SNEGSKA in the germline V gene (reference sequence). This CDR3 has 11 residues. The CDR3: CRADSNYGYTF. The CDR3 nucleotides are TGCAGAGCAGACTCTAACTATGGCTACACCTTC.

The chain is built from TRBV3-1 (or the pseudogene TRBV3-2) and TRBJ1-6; D is ambiguous. The CDR3 is 15 amino acids. Trimming removed 1 base at V and 9 bases at J, with 13 bases between. CDR1 is LGHDT and CDR2 is YNNKEL in the germline V gene (reference sequence). CDR3 in amino acids: CASSQGRQLLSPLHF. In nucleotides, the CDR3 is TGTGCCAGCAGCCAAGGGAGGCAGCTCCTTTCACCCCTCCACTTT.

This chain links TRBV5-4 with TRBJ2-7; D perhaps matches TRBD2 (6 bases). Trimming took off 0 bases at V and 3 bases at J, with 10 bases between the two ends. Germline CDR1 and CDR2: SGHNT and YYREEE (reference sequence). The length of the CDR3 is 14 residues. The CDR3: CASSLDGSLYEQYF. The DNA for the CDR3 is TGTGCCAGCAGCTTGGACGGGAGCCTCTACGAGCAGTACTTC.

The chain has TRBV7-6 and TRBJ1-1; 9 bases match TRBD1. J gave up 0 bases and V 0 bases, and 5 bases lay outside the gene matches. The CDR3 has 17 residues. Germline CDR1 reads SGHVS; CDR2 reads FNYEAQ. This CDR3 is CASSLAQGAYLNTEAFF. CDR3 bases: TGTGCCAGCAGCTTAGCACAGGGGGCCTATCTGAACACTGAAGCTTTCTTT.

The rearrangement links TRBV2 to TRBJ2-3; 13 nucleotides align to TRBD2. Germline CDR1 SNHLY, CDR2 FYNNEI. The CDR3 is made up of 16 amino acids. After removal of 9 bases from V and 0 bases from J, the junction contained 6 bases not matched to a gene. This CDR3 is CARTGTSGISTDTQYF. The CDR3 coding sequence is TGTGCCAGAACCGGGACTAGCGGGATTAGCACAGATACGCAGTATTTT.

The V and J genes are TRBV5-1 and TRBJ1-2, with TRBD1 matching over 7 bases. V trimming: 0 bases; J trimming: 3 bases; junction bases outside the gene matches: 8. This CDR3 is 16 amino acids long. Germline loops: CDR1 SGHRS, CDR2 YFSETQ. The CDR3 DNA reads as TGCGCCAGCAGCTTGGAGGCCCCAGGGGGAGACTATGGCTACACCTTC. Translated, it gives CASSLEAPGGDYGYTF.

The V gene is TRBV6-5, the J gene TRBJ2-1; 7 bases are a match to TRBD2. With V trimmed by 6 bases and J by 9 bases, 8 bases remained unmatched. This CDR3 is built from 13 residues. Germline lookup yields CDR1 MNHEY and CDR2 SVGAGI. In nucleotides, the CDR3 is TGTGCCAGCAGGAGCGGGGCGGAGGGTGAGCAGTTCTTC. It codes for CASRSGAEGEQFF.

V and J are TRBV5-1 and TRBJ1-1; a weak D match, TRBD1 (6 bases). Germline loops: CDR1 SGHRS, CDR2 YFSETQ. This CDR3 region has 15 residues. V was clipped by 4 bases and J by 3 bases, with 16 bases between them. The CDR3 reads CASSPAGAGDTEAFF. CDR3 in DNA: TGCGCCAGCAGCCCCGCGGGGGCTGGGGACACTGAAGCTTTCTTT.